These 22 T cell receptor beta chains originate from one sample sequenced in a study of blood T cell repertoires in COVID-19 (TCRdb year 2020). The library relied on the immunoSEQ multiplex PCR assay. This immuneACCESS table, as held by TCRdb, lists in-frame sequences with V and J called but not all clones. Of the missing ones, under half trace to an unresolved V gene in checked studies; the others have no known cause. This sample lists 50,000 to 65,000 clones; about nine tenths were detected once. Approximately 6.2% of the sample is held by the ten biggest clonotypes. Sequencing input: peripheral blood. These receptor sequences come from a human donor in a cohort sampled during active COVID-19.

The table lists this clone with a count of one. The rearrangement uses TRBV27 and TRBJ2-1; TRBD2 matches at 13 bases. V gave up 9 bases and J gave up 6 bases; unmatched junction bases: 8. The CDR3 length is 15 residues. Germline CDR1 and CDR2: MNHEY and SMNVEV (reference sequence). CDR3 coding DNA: TGTGCCAGTACCGAACTAGCGGGAGGGCGCAATGAGCAGTTCTTC. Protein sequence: CASTELAGGRNEQFF.

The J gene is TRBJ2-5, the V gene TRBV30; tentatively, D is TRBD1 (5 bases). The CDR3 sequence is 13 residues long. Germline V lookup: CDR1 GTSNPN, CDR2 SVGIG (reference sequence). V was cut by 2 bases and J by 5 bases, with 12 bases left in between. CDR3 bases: TGTGCCTGGAGTCGGGCAGGGCCGGAGACCCAGTACTTC. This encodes CAWSRAGPETQYF.

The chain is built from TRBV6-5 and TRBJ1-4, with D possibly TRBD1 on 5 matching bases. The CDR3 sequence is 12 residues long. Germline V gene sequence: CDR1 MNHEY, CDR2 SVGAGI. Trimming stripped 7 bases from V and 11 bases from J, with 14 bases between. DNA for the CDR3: TGTGCCAGCAAAATCGGAGACAGTAAACTGTTTTTT. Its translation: CASKIGDSKLFF.

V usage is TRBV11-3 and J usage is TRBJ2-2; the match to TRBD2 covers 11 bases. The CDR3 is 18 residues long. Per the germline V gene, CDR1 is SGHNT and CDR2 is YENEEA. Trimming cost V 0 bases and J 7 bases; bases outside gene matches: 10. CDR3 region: CASSLDGQLAGEDGELFF. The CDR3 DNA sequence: TGTGCCAGCAGCTTAGATGGTCAACTAGCGGGAGAGGACGGGGAGCTGTTTTTT.

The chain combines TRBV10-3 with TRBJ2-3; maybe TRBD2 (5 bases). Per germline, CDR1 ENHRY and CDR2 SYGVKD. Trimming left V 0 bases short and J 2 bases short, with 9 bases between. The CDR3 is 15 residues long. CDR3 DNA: TGTGCCATCAGTGAGTCCGGGGTATACACAGATACGCAGTATTTT. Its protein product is CAISESGVYTDTQYF.

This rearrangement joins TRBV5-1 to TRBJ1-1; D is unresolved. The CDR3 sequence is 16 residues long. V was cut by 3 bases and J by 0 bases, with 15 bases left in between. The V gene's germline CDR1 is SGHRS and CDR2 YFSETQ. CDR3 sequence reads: CASSSSRGLMNTEAFF. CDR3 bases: TGCGCCAGCAGCTCCTCCCGAGGGCTAATGAACACTGAAGCTTTCTTT.

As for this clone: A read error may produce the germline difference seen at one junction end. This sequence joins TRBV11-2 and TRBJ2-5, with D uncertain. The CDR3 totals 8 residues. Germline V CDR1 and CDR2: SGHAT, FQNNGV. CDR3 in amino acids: CASRDEDF. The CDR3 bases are TGTGCCAGCCGAGACGAGGACTTC.

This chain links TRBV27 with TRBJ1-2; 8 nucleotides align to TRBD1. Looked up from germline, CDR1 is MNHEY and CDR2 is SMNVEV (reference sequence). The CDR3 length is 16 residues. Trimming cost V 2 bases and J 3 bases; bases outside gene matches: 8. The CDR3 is CASSLVGQGADYGYTF. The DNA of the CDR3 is TGTGCCAGCAGTTTAGTTGGTCAGGGGGCGGACTATGGCTACACCTTC.

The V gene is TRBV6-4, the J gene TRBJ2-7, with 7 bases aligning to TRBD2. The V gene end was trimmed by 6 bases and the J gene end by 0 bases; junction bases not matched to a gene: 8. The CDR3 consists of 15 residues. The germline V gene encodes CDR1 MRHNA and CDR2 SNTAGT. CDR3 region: CASSYHAGDSYEQYF. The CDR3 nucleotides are TGTGCCAGCAGCTACCACGCGGGGGACTCCTACGAGCAGTACTTC.

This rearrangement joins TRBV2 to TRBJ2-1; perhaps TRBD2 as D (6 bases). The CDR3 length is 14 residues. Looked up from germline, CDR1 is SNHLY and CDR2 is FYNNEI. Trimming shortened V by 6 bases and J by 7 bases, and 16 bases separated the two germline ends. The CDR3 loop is CASRPSEAGNEQFF. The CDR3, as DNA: TGTGCCAGCAGGCCTAGCGAGGCTGGTAATGAGCAGTTCTTC.

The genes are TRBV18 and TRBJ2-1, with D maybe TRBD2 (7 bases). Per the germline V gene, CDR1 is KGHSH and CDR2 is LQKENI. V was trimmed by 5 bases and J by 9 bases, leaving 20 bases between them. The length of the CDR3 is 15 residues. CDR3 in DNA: TGTGCCAGCTCAGCTACAGTTCAAGGGGGGGGTGAGCAGTTCTTC. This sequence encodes CASSATVQGGGEQFF.

The CDR3 loop reads CASSPRAGGPYEQYF. In DNA, the CDR3 is TGTGCCAGCAGTCCCCGCGCGGGAGGGCCCTACGAGCAGTACTTC. The genes are TRBV6-2 or TRBV6-3 and TRBJ2-7, with 9 bases fitting TRBD2. Germline-derived CDR1 and CDR2 are MNHEY and SVGEGT. This CDR3 contains 15 residues. The ends lost 5 bases at V and 2 bases at J; junction bases unmatched: 7.

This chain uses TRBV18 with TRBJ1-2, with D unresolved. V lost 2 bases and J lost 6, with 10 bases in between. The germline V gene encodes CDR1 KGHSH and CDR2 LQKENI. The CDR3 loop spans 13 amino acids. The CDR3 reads CASSPELVDGYTF. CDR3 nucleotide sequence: TGTGCCAGCTCACCAGAGTTAGTGGATGGCTACACCTTC.

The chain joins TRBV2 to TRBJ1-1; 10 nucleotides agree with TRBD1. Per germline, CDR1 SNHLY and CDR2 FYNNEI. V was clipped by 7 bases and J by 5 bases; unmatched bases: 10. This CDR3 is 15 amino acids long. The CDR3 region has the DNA TGTGCCAGCAAGTTTAAGACAGGGGGCGAGACTGAAGCTTTCTTT. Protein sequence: CASKFKTGGETEAFF.

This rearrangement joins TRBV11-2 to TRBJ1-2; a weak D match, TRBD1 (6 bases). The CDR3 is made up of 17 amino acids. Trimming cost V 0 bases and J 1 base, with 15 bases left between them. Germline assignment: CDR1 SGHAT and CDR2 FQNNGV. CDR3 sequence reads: CASSLDWATGRNYGYTF. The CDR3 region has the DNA TGTGCCAGCAGCTTAGATTGGGCGACAGGACGTAACTATGGCTACACCTTC.

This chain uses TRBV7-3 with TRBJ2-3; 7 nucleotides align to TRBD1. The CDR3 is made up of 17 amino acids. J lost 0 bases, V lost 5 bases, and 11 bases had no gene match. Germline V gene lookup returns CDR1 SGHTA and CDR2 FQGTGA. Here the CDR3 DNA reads TGTGCCAGCAGCGCCAGGGACAGACCATCAAGCACAGATACGCAGTATTTT. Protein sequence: CASSARDRPSSTDTQYF.

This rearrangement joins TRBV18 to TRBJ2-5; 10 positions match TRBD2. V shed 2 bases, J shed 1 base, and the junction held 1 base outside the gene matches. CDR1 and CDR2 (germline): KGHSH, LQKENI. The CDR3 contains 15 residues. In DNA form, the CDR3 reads TGTGCCAGCTCACCAGGACTAGCGGCCCAAGAGACCCAGTACTTC. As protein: CASSPGLAAQETQYF. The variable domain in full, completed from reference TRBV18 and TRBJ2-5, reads NAGVMQNPRHLVRRRGQEARLRCSPMKGHSHVYWYRQLPEEGLKFMVYLQKENIIDESGMPKERFSAEFPKEGPSILRIQQVVRGDSAAYFCASSPGLAAQETQYFGPGTRLLVL.

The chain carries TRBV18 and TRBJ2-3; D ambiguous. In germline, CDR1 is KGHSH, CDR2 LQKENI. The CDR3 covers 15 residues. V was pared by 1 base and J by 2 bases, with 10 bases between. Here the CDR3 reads CASSPRAPNTDTQYF. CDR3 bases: TGTGCCAGCTCACCACGAGCTCCCAACACAGATACGCAGTATTTT.

For the CDR3, the DNA is TGTGCCAGCAGCCAAAGACTAGCGGGGGTGGAGACCCAGTACTTC. As protein: CASSQRLAGVETQYF. The genes are TRBV4-2 and TRBJ2-5; 12 positions match TRBD2. The germline V gene encodes CDR1 LGHNA and CDR2 YNFKEQ. V trimming: 2 bases; J trimming: 5 bases; junction bases outside the gene matches: 3. The CDR3 runs 15 residues.

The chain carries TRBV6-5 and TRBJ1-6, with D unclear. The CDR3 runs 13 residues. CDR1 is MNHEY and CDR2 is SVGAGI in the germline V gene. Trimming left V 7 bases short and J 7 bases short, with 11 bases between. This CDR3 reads CASKEKSNSPLHF. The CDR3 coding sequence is TGTGCCAGCAAGGAGAAGAGCAATTCACCCCTCCACTTT.

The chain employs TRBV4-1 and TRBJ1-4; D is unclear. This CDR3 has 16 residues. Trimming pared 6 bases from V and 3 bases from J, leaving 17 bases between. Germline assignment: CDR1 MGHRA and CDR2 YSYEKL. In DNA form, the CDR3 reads TGCGCCAGCAGTCCCCTCGGGATGTGGTCTAATGAAAAACTGTTTTTT. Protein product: CASSPLGMWSNEKLFF.

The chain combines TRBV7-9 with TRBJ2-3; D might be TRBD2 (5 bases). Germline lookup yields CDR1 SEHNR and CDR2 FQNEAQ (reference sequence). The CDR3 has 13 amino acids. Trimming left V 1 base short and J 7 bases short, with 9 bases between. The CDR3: CASSLGGENTQYF. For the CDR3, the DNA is TGTGCCAGCAGCTTAGGGGGAGAGAATACGCAGTATTTT.